A single T cell receptor (beta chain) is shown here with its context. The data were produced by immunoSEQ multiplex PCR, yet TCRdb's version contains in-frame clones alone and is incomplete. The data contain about 21,000 clones, 35% to 50% of them seen just once; the ten biggest clones take up 1.6%. Responders (roughly 200,000, CFSE-labeled) were co-plated with roughly 200,000 irradiated, violet-dye-labeled stimulators. Responder cells that were proliferating and CFSE-low, both CD3+CD4+ and CD3+CD8+, were sorted after the reaction. These data belong to a study of graft-versus-host responses after intestinal transplantation. About the research overall: Each transplant was multivisceral, liver-intestinal, or isolated intestinal. Each patient got anti-thymocyte globulin induction, then tacrolimus and steroids for roughly 3 years.

The V gene end was trimmed by 4 bases and the J gene end by 6 bases; junction bases not matched to a gene: 9. The CDR3 is 15 amino acids. Germline lookup yields CDR1 SGHRS and CDR2 YFSETQ. The source of this sequence is a human patient who received an intestinal transplant. The sample was alloreactive CD8+ T cells from a mixed lymphocyte reaction culture, taken before intestinal transplant. Sample subset: CFSE-low proliferating T cells sorted from approximately six-day pre-transplant mixed lymphocyte reaction (GvH or HvG direction). The chain links TRBV5-1 to TRBJ2-2; 7 positions match TRBD1. CDR3 protein: CASSELQGLAGELFF. DNA for the CDR3: TGCGCCAGCAGCGAATTACAGGGGTTGGCCGGGGAGCTGTTTTTT.